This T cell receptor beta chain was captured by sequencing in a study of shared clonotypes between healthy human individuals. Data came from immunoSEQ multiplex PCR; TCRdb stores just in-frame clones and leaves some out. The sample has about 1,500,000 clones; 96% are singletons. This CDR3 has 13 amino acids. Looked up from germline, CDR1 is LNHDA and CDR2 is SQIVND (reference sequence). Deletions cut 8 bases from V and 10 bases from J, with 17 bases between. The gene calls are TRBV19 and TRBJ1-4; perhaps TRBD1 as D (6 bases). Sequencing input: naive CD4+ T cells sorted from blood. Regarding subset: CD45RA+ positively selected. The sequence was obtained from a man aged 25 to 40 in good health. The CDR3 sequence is CASASGDWGKLFF. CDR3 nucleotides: TGTGCCAGTGCCTCAGGGGATTGGGGAAAACTGTTTTTT.